This is a list of T cell receptor beta chains from one sample in a study of technical replicates of blood from a handful of donors. Generated by immunoSEQ multiplex PCR, the TCRdb table keeps only in-frame clones and is missing some. The table has almost 85,000 clones, approximately 97% seen once; the top ten hold 0.15% to 0.2%. The source material was T cells isolated from PBMCs. These receptors all stem from a human donor in good health. Each CDR3 is given with its conserved first and last residue. The D gene is left open where the match is weak.

J gene: TRBJ1-1; D gene: NA; V gene: TRBV28; CDR3 protein: CASSLIPTTEAFF; CDR3 DNA: TGTGCCAGCAGTTTAATCCCTACCACTGAAGCTTTCTTT
J gene: TRBJ1-4; D gene: TRBD1; V gene: TRBV2; CDR3 protein: CASSGNRDSEEKLFF; CDR3 DNA: TGTGCCAGCAGTGGGAACCGGGACAGTGAGGAAAAACTGTTTTTT
J gene: TRBJ2-1; D gene: NA; V gene: TRBV27; CDR3 protein: CASSLYGGFVYNEQFF; CDR3 DNA: TGTGCCAGCAGTTTATATGGGGGCTTCGTATACAATGAGCAGTTCTTC
J gene: TRBJ1-2; D gene: NA; V gene: TRBV28; CDR3 protein: CASSQPPHNYGYTF; CDR3 DNA: TGTGCCAGCAGCCAACCCCCACATAACTATGGCTACACCTTC
J gene: TRBJ2-3; D gene: TRBD2; V gene: TRBV7-3; CDR3 protein: CASSLTTSGGSDTQYF; CDR3 DNA: TGTGCCAGCAGCTTAACGACTAGCGGGGGGTCAGATACGCAGTATTTT
J gene: TRBJ1-1; D gene: NA; V gene: TRBV5-1; CDR3 protein: CASSLSPSRSMNTEAFF; CDR3 DNA: TGCGCCAGCAGCTTGTCGCCTTCGAGGAGTATGAACACTGAAGCTTTCTTT
J gene: TRBJ2-5; D gene: TRBD2; V gene: TRBV7-3; CDR3 protein: CASSRTSGGPNKETQYF; CDR3 DNA: TGTGCCAGCAGCCGGACTAGCGGGGGGCCGAATAAAGAGACCCAGTACTTC
J gene: TRBJ1-4; D gene: TRBD1; V gene: TRBV4-1; CDR3 protein: CASSQTPRGGSNEKLFF; CDR3 DNA: TGCGCCAGCAGCCAAACTCCAAGAGGGGGCTCTAATGAAAAACTGTTTTTT
J gene: TRBJ1-2; D gene: NA; V gene: TRBV9; CDR3 protein: CASSGMQGRGAYGYTF; CDR3 DNA: TGTGCCAGCAGCGGGATGCAGGGGAGAGGGGCCTATGGCTACACCTTC
J gene: TRBJ1-5; D gene: NA; V gene: TRBV6-1; CDR3 protein: CASSEGHSNQPQHF; CDR3 DNA: TGTGCCAGCAGTGAGGGGCATAGCAATCAGCCCCAGCATTTT
J gene: TRBJ1-6; D gene: TRBD1; V gene: TRBV5-1; CDR3 protein: CASSSWTGNSPLHF; CDR3 DNA: TGCGCCAGCAGCTCTTGGACAGGGAATTCACCCCTCCACTTT
J gene: TRBJ2-7; D gene: TRBD1; V gene: TRBV28; CDR3 protein: CASSHAPGQGPYEQYF; CDR3 DNA: TGTGCCAGCAGCCATGCACCGGGACAGGGACCCTACGAGCAGTACTTC
J gene: TRBJ2-1; D gene: TRBD2; V gene: TRBV19; CDR3 protein: CASSIHSGSDEQFF; CDR3 DNA: TGTGCCAGTAGTATCCATAGCGGGAGCGATGAGCAGTTCTTC
J gene: TRBJ1-5; D gene: NA; V gene: TRBV5-1; CDR3 protein: CASSPDGGSKPQHF; CDR3 DNA: TGCGCCAGCAGCCCGGACGGGGGAAGTAAGCCCCAGCATTTT
J gene: TRBJ2-1; D gene: NA; V gene: TRBV4-1; CDR3 protein: CASSLTRGNEQFF; CDR3 DNA: TGCGCCAGCAGCCTTACACGAGGGAATGAGCAGTTCTTC
J gene: TRBJ2-7; D gene: NA; V gene: TRBV5-1; CDR3 protein: CASSLDRSAEYF; CDR3 DNA: TGCGCCAGCAGCTTGGACAGGTCGGCTGAGTACTTC
J gene: TRBJ2-7; D gene: NA; V gene: TRBV7-6; CDR3 protein: CASSSTETVGYEQYF; CDR3 DNA: TGTGCCAGCAGCTCAACCGAGACAGTGGGGTACGAGCAGTACTTC